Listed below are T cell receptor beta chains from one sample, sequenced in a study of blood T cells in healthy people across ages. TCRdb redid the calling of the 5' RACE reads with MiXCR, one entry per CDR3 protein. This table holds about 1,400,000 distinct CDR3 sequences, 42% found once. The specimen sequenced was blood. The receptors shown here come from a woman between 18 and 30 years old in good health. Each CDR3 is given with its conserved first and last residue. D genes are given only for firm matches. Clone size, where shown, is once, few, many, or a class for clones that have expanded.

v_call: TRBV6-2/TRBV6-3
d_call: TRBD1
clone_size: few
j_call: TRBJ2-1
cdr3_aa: CATGPPGGNNEQFF
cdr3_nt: TGTGCCACCGGACCGCCAGGGGGAAACAATGAGCAGTTCTTC

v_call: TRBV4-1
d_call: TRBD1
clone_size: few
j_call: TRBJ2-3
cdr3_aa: CASTLTGASTDTQYF
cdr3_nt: TGCGCCAGCACCCTGACAGGGGCGTCTACAGATACGCAGTATTTT

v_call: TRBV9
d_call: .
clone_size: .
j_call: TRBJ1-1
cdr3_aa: CASSVGGSQGTEAFF
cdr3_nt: TGTGCCAGCAGCGTAGGTGGGTCACAAGGGACTGAAGCTTTCTTT

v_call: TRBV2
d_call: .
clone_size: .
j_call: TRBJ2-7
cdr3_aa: CASRGGVSSYEQYF
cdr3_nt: TGTGCCAGCAGGGGCGGGGTAAGCTCCTACGAGCAGTACTTC

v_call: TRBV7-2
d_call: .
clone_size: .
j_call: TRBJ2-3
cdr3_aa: CASSVTSDTQYF
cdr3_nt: TGTGCCAGCAGCGTTACTAGCGATACGCAGTATTTT

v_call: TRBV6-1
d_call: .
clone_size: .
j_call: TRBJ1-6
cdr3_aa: CASSERHDSGVHF
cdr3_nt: TGTGCCAGCAGTGAAAGGCACGACAGCGGGGTCCACTTT

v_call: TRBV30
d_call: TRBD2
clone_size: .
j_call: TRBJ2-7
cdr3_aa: CAWSKFSGSHYEQYF
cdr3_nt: TGTGCCTGGAGTAAGTTCAGCGGGAGTCACTACGAGCAGTACTTC

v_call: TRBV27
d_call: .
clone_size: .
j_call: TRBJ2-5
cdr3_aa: CASSLKGDYPETQYF
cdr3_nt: TGTGCCAGCAGTTTAAAGGGAGACTACCCTGAGACCCAGTACTTC

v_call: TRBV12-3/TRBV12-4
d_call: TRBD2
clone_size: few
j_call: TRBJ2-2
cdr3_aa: CASSPKGLADTNTGELFF
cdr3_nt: TGTGCCAGCAGTCCCAAGGGACTAGCGGATACGAACACCGGGGAGCTGTTTTTT

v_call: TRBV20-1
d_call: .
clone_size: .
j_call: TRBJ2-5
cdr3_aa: CSAKPAVRGYKETQYF
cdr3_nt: TGCAGTGCTAAACCCGCGGTACGGGGATATAAAGAGACCCAGTACTTC

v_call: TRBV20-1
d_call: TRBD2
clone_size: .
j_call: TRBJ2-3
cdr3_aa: CSARDSLAGQRSYEQYF
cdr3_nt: TGCAGTGCTAGAGATTCCCTAGCGGGCCAGAGGTCCTACGAGCAGTATTTT

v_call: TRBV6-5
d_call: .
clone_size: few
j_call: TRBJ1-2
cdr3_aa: CASSYQLHGYTF
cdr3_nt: TGTGCCAGCAGCTACCAGTTGCATGGCTACACCTTC

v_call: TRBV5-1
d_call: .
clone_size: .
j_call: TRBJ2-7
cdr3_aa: CASSLRWDVSYEQYF
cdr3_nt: TGCGCCAGCAGCTTGCGCTGGGACGTCTCCTACGAGCAGTACTTC

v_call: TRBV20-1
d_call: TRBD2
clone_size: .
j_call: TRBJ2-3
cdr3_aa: CSASYLAGESDTQYF
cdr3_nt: TGCAGTGCTAGTTATCTAGCGGGTGAATCAGATACGCAGTATTTT

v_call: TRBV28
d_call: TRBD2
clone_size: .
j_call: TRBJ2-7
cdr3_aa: CASSTSGTKEYPPYEQYF
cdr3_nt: TGTGCCAGCAGTACTAGCGGGACAAAAGAATACCCTCCCTACGAGCAGTACTTC

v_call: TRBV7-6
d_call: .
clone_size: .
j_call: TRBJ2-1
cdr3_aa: CASSLEAGTNEQFF
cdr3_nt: TGTGCCAGCAGCTTAGAGGCGGGTACTAATGAGCAGTTCTTC

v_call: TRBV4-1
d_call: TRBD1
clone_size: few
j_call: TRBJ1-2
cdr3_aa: CASSQDWVAGGGYTF
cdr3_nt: TGCGCCAGCAGCCAAGATTGGGTGGCAGGGGGAGGCTACACCTTC

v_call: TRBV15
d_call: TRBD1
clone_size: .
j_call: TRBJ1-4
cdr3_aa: CATGPLGGQRDEKLFF
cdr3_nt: TGTGCCACCGGGCCTCTTGGGGGACAGCGGGATGAAAAACTGTTTTTT

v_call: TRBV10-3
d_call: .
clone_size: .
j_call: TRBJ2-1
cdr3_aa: CAISPQGRESGEQFF
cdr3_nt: TGTGCCATCAGCCCCCAGGGGCGGGAGAGTGGTGAGCAGTTCTTC

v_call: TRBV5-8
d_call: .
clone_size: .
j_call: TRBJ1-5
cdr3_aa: CASSLEQGLYSNQPQHF
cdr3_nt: TGTGCCAGCAGCTTGGAACAGGGACTATATAGCAATCAGCCCCAGCATTTT

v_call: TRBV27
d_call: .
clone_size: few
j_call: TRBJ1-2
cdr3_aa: CASSFNGRPDYTF
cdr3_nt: TGTGCCAGCAGTTTTAACGGCCGCCCGGACTACACCTTC

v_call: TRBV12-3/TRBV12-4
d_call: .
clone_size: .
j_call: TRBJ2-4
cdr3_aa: CASSLGAGIENIQYF
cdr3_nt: TGTGCCAGCAGTTTAGGGGCAGGGATCGAAAACATTCAGTACTTC

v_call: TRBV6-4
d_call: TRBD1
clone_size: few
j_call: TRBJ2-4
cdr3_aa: CARLRDRKNIQYF
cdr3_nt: TGTGCCAGACTTAGGGACAGAAAAAACATTCAGTACTTC

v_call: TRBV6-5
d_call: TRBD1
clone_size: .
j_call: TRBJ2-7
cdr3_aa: CASSYSRLDRGTYEQYF
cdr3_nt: TGTGCCAGCAGTTACTCGAGACTGGACAGGGGAACCTACGAGCAGTACTTC

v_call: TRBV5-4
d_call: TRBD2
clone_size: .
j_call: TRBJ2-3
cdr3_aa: CASSPTSGYTDTQYF
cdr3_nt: TGTGCCAGCAGCCCGACTAGCGGGTACACAGATACGCAGTATTTT

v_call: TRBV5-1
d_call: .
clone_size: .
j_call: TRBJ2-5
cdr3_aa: CASSLGGTSDIQETQYF
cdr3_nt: TGCGCCAGCAGCTTGGGGGGAACCAGCGACATCCAAGAGACCCAGTACTTC

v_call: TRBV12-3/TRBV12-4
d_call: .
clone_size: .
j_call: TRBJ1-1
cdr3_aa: CASSFVGGTEAFF
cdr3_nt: TGTGCCAGCAGTTTTGTGGGGGGGACTGAAGCTTTCTTT

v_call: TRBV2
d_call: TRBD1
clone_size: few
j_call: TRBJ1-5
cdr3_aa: CASSGGQSTPNQPQHF
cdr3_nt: TGTGCCAGCAGTGGGGGACAGTCAACCCCCAATCAGCCCCAGCATTTT

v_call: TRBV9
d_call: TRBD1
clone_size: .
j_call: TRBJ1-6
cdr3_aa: CASSPSGTGRSPLHF
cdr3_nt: TGTGCCAGCAGCCCTAGTGGGACAGGGCGCTCACCCCTCCACTTT

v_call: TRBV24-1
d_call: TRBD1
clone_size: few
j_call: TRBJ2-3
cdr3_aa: CATSDSEYHRGRDTQYF
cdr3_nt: TGTGCCACCAGTGATTCGGAGTACCACAGGGGGCGGGATACGCAGTATTTT

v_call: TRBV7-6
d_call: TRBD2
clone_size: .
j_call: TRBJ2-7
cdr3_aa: CASSLASGTSGIHEQYF
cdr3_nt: TGTGCCAGCAGCTTAGCTAGCGGGACTAGCGGGATTCATGAGCAGTACTTC

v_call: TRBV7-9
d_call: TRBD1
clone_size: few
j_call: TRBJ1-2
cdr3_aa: CASSLAETGRGSGYTF
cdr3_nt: TGTGCCAGCAGCTTAGCCGAGACAGGGAGGGGTTCCGGCTACACCTTC

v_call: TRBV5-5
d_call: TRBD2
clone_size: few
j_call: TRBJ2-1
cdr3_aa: CASSLGLSGRGLRFNEQFF
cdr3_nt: TGTGCCAGCAGCTTGGGACTTAGCGGGAGGGGGTTAAGGTTTAATGAGCAGTTCTTC

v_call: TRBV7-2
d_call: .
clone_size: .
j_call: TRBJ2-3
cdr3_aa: CASSLGTITTDTQYF
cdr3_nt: TGTGCCAGCAGCTTAGGGACCATCACCACAGATACGCAGTATTTT

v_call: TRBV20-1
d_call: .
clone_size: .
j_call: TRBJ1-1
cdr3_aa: CRGWGNTEAFF
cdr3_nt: TGCAGAGGGTGGGGGAACACTGAAGCTTTCTTT

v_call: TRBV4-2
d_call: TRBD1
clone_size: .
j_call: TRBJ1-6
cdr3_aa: CASSQPDRADAPLHF
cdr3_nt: TGTGCCAGCAGCCAACCGGACAGGGCCGATGCACCCCTCCACTTT

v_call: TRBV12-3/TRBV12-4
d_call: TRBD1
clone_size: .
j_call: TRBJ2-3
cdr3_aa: CASSLGGTGADTQYF
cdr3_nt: TGTGCCAGCAGTTTAGGGGGGACAGGGGCAGATACGCAGTATTTT

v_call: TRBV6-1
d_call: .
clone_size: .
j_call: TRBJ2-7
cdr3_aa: CASTDFAYEQYF
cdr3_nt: TGTGCCAGCACAGACTTCGCCTACGAGCAGTACTTC

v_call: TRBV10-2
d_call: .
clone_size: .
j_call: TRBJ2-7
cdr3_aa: CASGEDRSYEQYF
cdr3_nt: TGCGCCAGCGGTGAGGACAGATCCTACGAGCAGTACTTC

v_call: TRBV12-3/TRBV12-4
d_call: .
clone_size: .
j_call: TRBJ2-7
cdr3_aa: CASSHSGARTYEQYF
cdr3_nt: TGTGCCAGCAGCCATTCTGGAGCTAGAACGTACGAGCAGTACTTC

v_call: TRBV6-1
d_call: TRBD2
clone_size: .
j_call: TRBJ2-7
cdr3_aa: CASSEGGLAGGEQYF
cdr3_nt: TGTGCCAGCAGTGAGGGGGGACTAGCGGGAGGCGAGCAGTACTTC